This section outlines one T cell receptor (beta chain) sequence together with its context. The assay was immunoSEQ multiplex PCR, and TCRdb's table has in-frame clones only and misses some. The profile shows 38,000 or so clones, around 93% of them singletons. The data stem from a study of T cell changes during pregnancy in multiple sclerosis. From germline, CDR1 is SGHKS and CDR2 YYEKEE (reference sequence). The CDR3 has 15 residues. V lost 3 bases, J lost 4 bases, and 7 bases stayed unmatched. The V call is TRBV5-5, the J call TRBJ2-7; 10 bases map to TRBD2. The sequenced sample was CD4+ T cells from peripheral blood mononuclear cells, obtained in the first trimester of pregnancy. The receptor comes from a female donor with multiple sclerosis, enrolled in a pregnancy study. CDR3 DNA: TGTGCCAGCAGCTCGCCGGGACTAGCGATTTACGAGCAGTACTTC. Translated, it gives CASSSPGLAIYEQYF.